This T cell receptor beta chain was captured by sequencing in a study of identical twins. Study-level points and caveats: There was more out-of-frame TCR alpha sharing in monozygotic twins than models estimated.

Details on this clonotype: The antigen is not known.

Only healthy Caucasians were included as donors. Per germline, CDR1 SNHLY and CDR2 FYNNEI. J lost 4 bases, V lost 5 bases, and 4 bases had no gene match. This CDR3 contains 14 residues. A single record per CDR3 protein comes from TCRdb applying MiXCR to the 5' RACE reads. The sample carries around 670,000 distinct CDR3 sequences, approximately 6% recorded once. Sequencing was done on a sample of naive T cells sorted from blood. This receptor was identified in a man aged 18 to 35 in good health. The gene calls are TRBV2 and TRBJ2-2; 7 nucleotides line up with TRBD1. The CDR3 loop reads CASSTGATTGELFF. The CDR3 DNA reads TGTGCCAGCAGTACAGGGGCAACCACCGGGGAGCTGTTTTTT. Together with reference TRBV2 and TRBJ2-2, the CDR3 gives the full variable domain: EPEVTQTPSHQVTQMGQEVILRCVPISNHLYFYWYRQILGQKVEFLVSFYNNEISEKSEIFDDQFSVERPDGSNFTLKIRSTKLEDSAMYFCASSTGATTGELFFGEGSRLTVL.